This T cell receptor (beta chain) emerged from a study of shared clonotypes between healthy human individuals. Study context: Ranging from 18 to 49 in age, donors were a couple of women and a few men.

Terminally differentiated effector memory CD45RA+ cells were excluded by CCR7 positive selection of CD45RO-negative cells. The CDR3 sequence is 15 residues long. V lost 2 bases and J 0 bases, leaving 11 bases between the germline ends. CDR1 SGHAT and CDR2 FQNNGV come from the germline V gene. Generated by immunoSEQ multiplex PCR, the TCRdb table keeps only in-frame clones and is missing some. The sample has about 2.1 million clones; about 93% are singletons. The sequencing input was naive CD8+ T cells from PBMCs. The clonotype comes from a man younger than 35 in good health. Some clones in this sample may be carry-over from other donors' samples. The rearrangement joins TRBV11-2 to TRBJ2-7; D might be TRBD1 (6 bases). CDR3 protein: CASSLSTGYSYEQYF. The CDR3 DNA sequence: TGTGCCAGCAGCTTATCTACAGGGTACTCCTACGAGCAGTACTTC.